Listed below are T cell receptor beta chains from one sample, sequenced in a study of shared clonotypes between healthy human individuals. Only in-frame clones appear in the TCRdb table, and some are missing; sequencing was by immunoSEQ multiplex PCR. The sample records over a million clones, about 98% being singletons. The sample taken for sequencing was naive CD4+ T cells sorted from blood. These TCRs come from a man aged 25-45 years in good health. CDR3s include the opening cysteine and the closing phenylalanine or tryptophan. The order of the fields is V gene, J gene, D gene, clone size, CDR3 protein, CDR3 DNA. A D gene is named only where the DNA matches it firmly. The size field is filled for only some rows; it gives once, few, many or a size class.

>TRBV6-1|TRBJ1-2|NA|NA
CASSQSEYGYTF
TGTGCCAGCAGTCAGAGTGAATATGGCTACACCTTC
>TRBV19|TRBJ2-3|NA|NA
CASSSRLLGDTQYF
TGTGCCAGTAGTAGTAGGTTACTGGGGGATACGCAGTATTTT
>TRBV4-3|TRBJ1-2|NA|NA
CASSQDGAPAGNGYTF
TGCGCCAGCAGCCAAGACGGCGCTCCGGCGGGGAATGGCTACACCTTC
>TRBV9|TRBJ2-1|TRBD2|NA
CASSVGTSGNEQFF
TGTGCCAGCAGCGTAGGTACTAGCGGCAATGAGCAGTTCTTC
>TRBV5-1|TRBJ2-7|NA|NA
CASSLVGTIYEQYF
TGCGCCAGCAGCTTGGTAGGGACGATTTACGAGCAGTACTTC
>TRBV28|TRBJ2-7|NA|NA
CASSFVQGRGSYEQYF
TGTGCCAGCAGTTTTGTCCAGGGACGAGGCTCCTACGAGCAGTACTTC
>TRBV28|TRBJ1-5|NA|NA
CASGDSNQPQHF
TGTGCCAGCGGGGATAGCAATCAGCCCCAGCATTTT
>TRBV5-1|TRBJ2-1|NA|NA
CASSLAHFNEQFF
TGCGCCAGCAGCTTGGCCCATTTCAATGAGCAGTTCTTC
>TRBV5-1|TRBJ2-7|TRBD1|NA
CASTVQQGVHEQYF
TGCGCCAGCACCGTACAACAGGGGGTCCACGAGCAGTACTTC
>TRBV7-8|TRBJ2-7|TRBD1|NA
CASSPGNRGQRYEQYF
TGTGCCAGCAGCCCGGGTAACAGGGGGCAGCGCTACGAGCAGTACTTC
>TRBV2|TRBJ2-3|TRBD2|NA
CASSLRVAGSTDTQYF
TGTGCCAGCAGTCTCAGGGTAGCGGGGAGCACAGATACGCAGTATTTT
>TRBV6-6|TRBJ2-5|TRBD2|NA
CASRTPGLAGKETQYF
TGTGCCAGCAGAACTCCGGGACTAGCGGGGAAAGAGACCCAGTACTTC
>TRBV6-5|TRBJ1-5|NA|NA
CASSDTAARGPQHF
TGTGCCAGCAGTGATACAGCGGCCCGAGGGCCCCAGCATTTT
>TRBV19|TRBJ2-2|TRBD1|NA
CASSIEIGGRAGELFF
TGTGCCAGTAGTATCGAAATAGGGGGCAGGGCCGGGGAGCTGTTTTTT
>TRBV5-1|TRBJ2-3|TRBD2|NA
CASSLSGLAGAGGTDTQYF
TGCGCCAGCAGCTTGTCTGGACTAGCGGGAGCGGGAGGTACAGATACGCAGTATTTT
>TRBV5-1|TRBJ2-2|TRBD2|NA
CASSLEGGHTGELFF
TGCGCCAGCAGCTTGGAGGGAGGGCACACCGGGGAGCTGTTTTTT
>TRBV18|TRBJ2-5|TRBD2|NA
CASSPPGGGETQYF
TGTGCCAGCTCACCGCCTGGGGGGGGTGAGACCCAGTACTTC
>TRBV5-1|TRBJ1-1|NA|NA
CASSGNRVNTEAFF
TGCGCCAGCAGCGGAAACAGGGTTAACACTGAAGCTTTCTTT
>TRBV12-5|TRBJ2-7|NA|once
CASGLVPEGFHEQYF
TGTGCTAGTGGTTTGGTACCGGAGGGATTCCACGAGCAGTACTTC
>TRBV19|TRBJ2-7|NA|NA
CASSFHGLPAEQYF
TGTGCCAGCAGCTTTCACGGACTACCCGCCGAGCAGTACTTC
>TRBV20-1|TRBJ2-7|NA|NA
CSARAHMQYF
TGCAGTGCCCGGGCCCACATGCAGTACTTC
>TRBV28|TRBJ1-5|NA|NA
CASRATGSQHF
TGTGCCAGCAGGGCGACAGGTTCTCAGCATTTT
>TRBV2|TRBJ1-5|TRBD1|NA
CASGAPSGGQPQHF
TGTGCCAGCGGAGCGCCTTCAGGGGGACAGCCCCAGCATTTT
>TRBV7-3|TRBJ2-3|TRBD2|NA
CASSMGGNVGGTATDTQYF
TGTGCCAGCAGTATGGGGGGGAATGTTGGCGGCACAGCGACAGATACGCAGTATTTT
>TRBV27|TRBJ2-2|NA|NA
CATTLGGRFANTGELFF
TGTGCCACAACTCTAGGGGGTCGGTTTGCGAACACCGGGGAGCTGTTTTTT
>TRBV6-1|TRBJ1-2|NA|NA
CASSPRRGYTF
TGTGCCAGCAGTCCCAGACGTGGCTACACCTTC
>TRBV5-4|TRBJ1-2|NA|NA
CASSSVGLVYGYTF
TGTGCCAGCAGCTCCGTGGGGTTGGTGTATGGCTACACCTTC
>TRBV18|TRBJ2-7|NA|NA
CASSPQSSRRYF
TGTGCCAGCTCACCACAATCGTCACGTCGGTACTTC
>TRBV28|TRBJ2-7|NA|NA
CASSPKDRYTYEQYF
TGTGCCAGCAGCCCCAAAGACAGGTATACCTACGAGCAGTACTTC
>TRBV7-8|TRBJ1-1|NA|NA
CASKISKAGGTEAFF
TGTGCCAGCAAGATTTCGAAGGCTGGCGGCACTGAAGCTTTCTTT
>TRBV15|TRBJ2-1|TRBD2|NA
CATSRETSDNEQFF
TGTGCCACCAGCAGAGAGACTAGCGACAATGAGCAGTTCTTC
>TRBV11-1|TRBJ2-7|TRBD1|NA
CASVAHRDRGPYEQYF
TGTGCCAGCGTAGCCCACCGGGACAGGGGACCCTACGAGCAGTACTTC
>TRBV7-8|TRBJ2-5|TRBD2|once
CAGKTGLAGAGPLETQYF
TGTGCCGGAAAAACGGGACTAGCGGGAGCGGGACCTTTAGAGACCCAGTACTTC
>TRBV6-5|TRBJ2-7|NA|NA
CASSRQDSYEQYF
TGTGCCAGCAGCCGACAGGACTCCTACGAGCAGTACTTC
>TRBV5-4|TRBJ2-5|NA|NA
CASSRRGDQETQYF
TGTGCCAGCAGCCGCCGAGGGGACCAAGAGACCCAGTACTTC
>TRBV5-6|TRBJ2-3|NA|NA
CASSLFPLGRSTDTQYF
TGTGCCAGCAGCTTGTTTCCTCTAGGACGTAGCACAGATACGCAGTATTTT
>TRBV2|TRBJ2-5|NA|NA
CASSDDLGSTTQYF
TGTGCCAGCAGTGACGATTTGGGCAGCACGACCCAGTACTTC
>TRBV5-1|TRBJ2-2|NA|NA
CASSLAASFGTGELFF
TGCGCCAGCAGCTTGGCTGCTAGCTTCGGCACCGGGGAGCTGTTTTTT
>TRBV5-1|TRBJ2-1|TRBD1|NA
CASSRPGTGDYSYNEQFF
TGCGCCAGCAGCCGTCCCGGGACAGGGGACTATTCCTACAATGAGCAGTTCTTC
>TRBV5-1|TRBJ2-2|TRBD1|once
CASSSRQGRSTGELFF
TGCGCCAGCAGCTCAAGACAGGGGCGATCCACCGGGGAGCTGTTTTTT